This TCR beta chain is from a study of graft-versus-host responses after intestinal transplantation (dated by TCRdb to about 2021). Looking at the study overall: Multivisceral, liver-intestinal, or isolated intestinal transplants were received by the recipients. Every recipient was given anti-thymocyte globulin induction, then maintenance tacrolimus and steroids for around three years. After intestinal transplantation, graft-versus-host and host-versus-graft alloreactive T cell clones were followed in the graft, circulation and bone marrow using bulk TCR-beta CDR3 sequencing. Alloreactive clones were identified by sequencing pre-transplant mixed lymphocyte reaction products and comparing them with unstimulated pre-transplant donor and recipient T cells. The cohort enrolled about two dozen intestinal transplant recipients including one retransplant, and a few patients lacking pretransplant specimens were excluded. Donor T cell macrochimerism was defined as a peak of at least 4% donor T cells among recipient peripheral blood mononuclear cells. Samples from a few later patients were sequenced in-house on an Illumina MiSeq with MiXCR processing rather than by the commercial service. Findings and caveats that apply to the study as a whole: Early after transplant, peak levels of circulating GvH clones were associated with declines in HvG clones. GvH clones were detected in recipient bone marrow, and some of these GvH clones were observed earlier in ileal mucosa or blood, consistent with an intestinal mucosal origin. Conclusions were limited by the relatively low number and heterogeneity of intestinal transplant patients. High GvH to HvG T cell clonal ratios were observed in the allografts of patients with donor T cell macrochimerism.

Blood samples were collected up to 4 times in the first month after transplant and then at least monthly when available. There are a few counts of this clone. The target of this receptor is not known. Base qualities are not provided; no much larger clone lies one nucleotide away. Libraries were prepared through the immunoSEQ multiplex PCR assay. High-throughput TCR-beta CDR3 sequencing of genomic DNA from most patients was performed by Adaptive Biotechnologies. The source study handled its data this way. Adaptive's ImmunoSEQ software was the source of the TCR sequencing data for about 20 patients, while a few other patients were processed with MiXCR and VDJtools. CDR3 nucleotide sequences shared between donor and recipient were removed because their origin could not be assigned. Alloreactive clones required at least 2-fold expansion over unstimulated cells and minimum CFSE-low frequency of 0.002% (template counts) or 0.001% (read counts). A clone was considered mappable if detected in the sequenced pre-transplant spleen, lymph node, or MLR CFSE-low populations of the donor or recipient. Cumulative frequency of alloreactive clones was calculated as a percentage of all sequences weighted by copy number. This is the immuneACCESS table as TCRdb keeps it, with only in-frame sequences that have V and J called. A part of the clones is gone; compared with another copy, unresolved V genes explain less than half, and the rest is unexplained. V, J and clone size were drawn from that table, and D and trimming were deduced from the DNA. For this sample there are 95,000 or so clones; 90% appear just once. The ten largest account for around 15% of the sample.

Counted from cysteine to phenylalanine, this CDR3 has 12 amino acids. Only the CDR3 region is kept as DNA, spanning 36 bases read in frame from base 1. V drops 4 bases and J drops 2 bases, leaving 6 bases in between. Reading the germline V gene gives CDR1 SGHDN and CDR2 FVKESK. The rearrangement joined TRBV14 to TRBJ2-7; the D gene lacks a confident call. Here the sequenced sample was PBMCs, taken roughly 410 days after intestinal transplant. The source of this sequence is a human patient who received an intestinal transplant, so some T cells may come from the graft donor. CDR3 reads: CASSPSPYEQYF. At the DNA level, the sequence is TGTGCCAGCAGCCCCTCCCCCTACGAGCAGTACTTC.